One T cell receptor beta chain is described in this entry. Its antigen remains undetermined. Base qualities are not at hand, and no much larger clone is one base apart. Collaborating institutions collected whole blood in K2EDTA tubes following their own protocols. For TCRbeta analysis, collaborators shipped samples in one of three forms: frozen whole blood, isolated PBMCs, or DNA extracted from either of those sample types. The sample is drawn from a study of blood T cell repertoires in COVID-19 (dated by TCRdb to 2020 to 2022). In the study overall: Collaborator samples came from the United States, Italy and Spain and covered acute and convalescent phases of COVID-19. The material from the prospective study consisted of cDNA or gDNA derived from T cells, B-cell-depleted T cells, or PBMCs. Subjects who had been exposed to COVID-19, were actively infected with it, or had recovered from it provided the deeply sampled blood TCRbeta repertoires that made up the dataset. A freely available public database, intended as a resource for researchers studying the immune response to SARS-CoV-2, is where the repertoires were released. Samples came from the ongoing ImmuneRACE study (first 160 participants) plus 1,254 subjects from 6 global collaborators. Nearly every sample came with metadata listing a de-identified subject ID, COVID-19 status, age in years and sex. Where HLA class I and class II types were available, the types were taken from metadata supplied by the sample provider, not from assay-based typing.

The germline V gene gives CDR1 as SGHRS and CDR2 as YFSETQ. Compared with germline, V lacks 3 bases and J lacks 3 bases; bases without a gene match: 3. The CDR3, cysteine through phenylalanine, is 16 amino acids long. The retained sequence is limited to the CDR3, 48 bases, with the frame set at the first base. TCRbeta CDR3 regions were amplified from genomic DNA using the immunoSEQ Assay, a bias-controlled multiplex PCR. As for how the authors treated the data: The number of nucleated cells in each sample was estimated from the amplification of reference gene primers within the assay. To quantify the absolute abundance of each unique TCRbeta CDR3 rearrangement, sequence reads were collapsed and filtered. For each sample, productive Simpson clonality was calculated as the square root of Simpson's diversity index across productive rearrangements. Here the immuneACCESS table is served through TCRdb, limited to in-frame sequences with V and J called. Missing clones are a known gap in these copies; in checked studies unresolved V genes cover under half, and the rest lacks a known reason. Clone size and V and J calls were adopted from that table, with D and trimming inferred from the DNA. This sample has roughly 500,000 clones in its table, and approximately 85% of those were observed once. Jointly, the top ten make up approximately 3% of the sample.

On the study overall, not on this receptor specifically: Clinical and demographic metadata were provided uncurated, with the amount varying by source and participant.

Input material: peripheral blood. This chain is built from TRBV5-1 and TRBJ2-1; 13 bases in the junction line up with TRBD2. This TCR was recovered from a human donor in a cohort sampled during active COVID-19. The nucleotides are TGCGCCAGCAGCTGGGGGACTAGCGGGAACTACAATGAGCAGTTCTTC. This codes for CASSWGTSGNYNEQFF.